These 11 T cell receptor beta chains originate from one sample sequenced in a study of blood T cell repertoires in COVID-19. Clones were sequenced by immunoSEQ multiplex PCR, and TCRdb holds only the in-frame ones, with some missing. Of roughly 120,000 clones detected, over 65% appear once; the ten largest clones hold less than 7.5%. Material for sequencing was peripheral blood. These receptors originate from a man in his 70s with acute or convalescent COVID-19.

The rearrangement joins TRBV30 to TRBJ2-7; 9 bases line up with TRBD1. Per germline, CDR1 GTSNPN and CDR2 SVGIG (reference sequence). The CDR3 consists of 12 residues. Losses at the gene ends were 3 bases for V and 6 bases for J; bases not matched to a gene: 3. CDR3 amino acids: CAWSKDRGEQYF. The CDR3 DNA reads as TGTGCCTGGAGCAAGGACAGGGGCGAGCAGTACTTC.

V and J are TRBV4-1 and TRBJ1-5; 9 bases are a match to TRBD1. Germline V gene data show CDR1 as MGHRA and CDR2 as YSYEKL. The CDR3 has 15 residues. Unmatched junction bases numbered 9, after V lost 4 bases and J lost 8 bases. CDR3: CASSPGWGQGEPQHF. CDR3 DNA: TGCGCCAGCAGCCCAGGGTGGGGACAGGGAGAGCCCCAGCATTTT.

V gene TRBV20-1 combines with J gene TRBJ2-7; 7 nucleotides line up with TRBD1. CDR1 and CDR2 (germline): DFQATT, SNEGSKA (reference sequence). J was trimmed by 3 bases and V by 3 bases; bases with no gene match: 14. The CDR3 extends over 16 amino acids. The CDR3 nucleotides read TGCAGTGCTAGTCATCCCCTCGGGGACAGAATCTACGAGCAGTACTTC. It is translated as CSASHPLGDRIYEQYF.

The gene calls are TRBV28 and TRBJ2-7; D may be TRBD2 (5 bases). With 2 bases removed from V and 2 bases from J, the gap between germline ends came to 10 bases. This CDR3 comprises 14 residues. Germline values: CDR1 MDHEN, CDR2 SYDVKM. The CDR3 sequence is CASSLGGSPYEQYF. Written as DNA, the CDR3 is TGTGCCAGCAGTTTAGGCGGGTCCCCCTACGAGCAGTACTTC.

The V gene is TRBV7-2, the J gene TRBJ2-5, with unresolved D. This CDR3 spans 13 amino acids. Germline assignment: CDR1 SGHTA and CDR2 FQGNSA. Trimming left V 1 base short and J 1 base short, with 4 bases between. DNA for the CDR3: TGTGCCAGCAGCTTAGGTCTCCAAGAGACCCAGTACTTC. Protein: CASSLGLQETQYF.

The J gene is TRBJ1-2, the V gene TRBV19, with TRBD1 as a possible D gene (5 bases). V dropped 1 base and J dropped 2 bases, with 8 bases sitting between them. The CDR3 has 14 residues. Germline V CDR1 and CDR2: LNHDA, SQIVND (reference sequence). CDR3: CASSIGGSNYGYTF. For the CDR3, the DNA is TGTGCCAGTAGTATAGGGGGCAGCAACTATGGCTACACCTTC.

The gene calls are TRBV28 and TRBJ2-7; 7 positions match TRBD2. Germline lookup yields CDR1 MDHEN and CDR2 SYDVKM. The CDR3 covers 14 residues. Trimming took 2 bases from V and 4 from J; bases not matched to a gene: 5. The CDR3 bases are TGTGCCAGCAGTTTAGAGCGGGATCTTTACGAGCAGTACTTC. This sequence encodes CASSLERDLYEQYF.

The rearrangement joins TRBV5-8 to TRBJ1-5, with D possibly TRBD1 on 5 matching bases. Germline V lookup: CDR1 SGHTS, CDR2 YDEGEE. The CDR3 is 13 amino acids. V lost 7 bases to trimming and J lost 5 bases, with 13 bases between them. CDR3 DNA sequence: TGTGCCAGCGAAAATTGGGGCGATCAGCCCCAGCATTTT. Translating it yields CASENWGDQPQHF.

The chain couples TRBV19 to TRBJ2-1; D remains ambiguous. Trimming pared 5 bases from V and 11 bases from J, leaving 16 bases between. Germline V gene data show CDR1 as LNHDA and CDR2 as SQIVND (reference sequence). The CDR3 length is 13 residues. CDR3 in DNA: TGTGCCAGTAGTTCGATCGGAGACGGAAAGCAGTTCTTC. Its translation: CASSSIGDGKQFF. Together with reference TRBV19 and TRBJ2-1, the CDR3 gives the full variable domain: DGGITQSPKYLFRKEGQNVTLSCEQNLNHDAMYWYRQDPGQGLRLIYYSQIVNDFQKGDIAEGYSVSREKKESFPLTVTSAQKNPTAFYLCASSSIGDGKQFFGPGTRLTVL.

The chain combines TRBV3-1 (or the pseudogene TRBV3-2) with TRBJ2-7; D possibly corresponds to TRBD1 (6 bases). This CDR3 is 13 amino acids long. The germline V and J ends were trimmed by 4 bases and 6 bases, with 13 bases remaining between them. Germline V gene data show CDR1 as LGHDT and CDR2 as YNNKEL (reference sequence). CDR3 loop: CASSPVQGFEQYF. The CDR3 DNA sequence: TGTGCCAGCAGCCCCGTACAGGGATTCGAGCAGTACTTC.

V and J are TRBV5-1 and TRBJ2-7; D unclear. The CDR3 runs 14 residues. Per the germline V gene, CDR1 is SGHRS and CDR2 is YFSETQ. Trimming pared 6 bases from V and 0 bases from J, leaving 13 bases between. The CDR3 nucleotides are TGCGCCAGCACCGATGACACAACCTCCTACGAGCAGTACTTC. This gives the protein CASTDDTTSYEQYF.